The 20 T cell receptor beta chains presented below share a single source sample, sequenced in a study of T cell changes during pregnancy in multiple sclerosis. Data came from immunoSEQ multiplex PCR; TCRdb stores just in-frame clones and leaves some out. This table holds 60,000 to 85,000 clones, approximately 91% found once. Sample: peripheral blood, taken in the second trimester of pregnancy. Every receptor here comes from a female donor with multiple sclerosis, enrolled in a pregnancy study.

CDR3 nucleotides: TGTGCCAGCTCGCCAGGGGGCGACTATGGCTACACCTTC. Protein: CASSPGGDYGYTF. The rearrangement uses TRBV18 and TRBJ1-2; TRBD1 matches 8 bases. Germline-derived CDR1 and CDR2 are KGHSH and LQKENI. The CDR3 loop spans 13 amino acids. Trimming cost V 6 bases and J 3 bases; bases outside gene matches: 3.

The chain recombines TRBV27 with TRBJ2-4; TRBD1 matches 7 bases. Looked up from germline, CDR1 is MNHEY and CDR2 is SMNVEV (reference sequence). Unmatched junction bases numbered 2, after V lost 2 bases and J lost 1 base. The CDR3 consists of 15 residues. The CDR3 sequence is CASSLAQGAKNIQYF. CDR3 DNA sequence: TGTGCCAGCAGTTTAGCACAGGGGGCCAAAAACATTCAGTACTTC.

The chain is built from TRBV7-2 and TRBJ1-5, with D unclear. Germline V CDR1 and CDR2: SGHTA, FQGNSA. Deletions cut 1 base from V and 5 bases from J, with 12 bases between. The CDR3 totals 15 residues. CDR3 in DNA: TGTGCCAGCAGCTTAGTTTCCGCCCTACATCAGCCCCAGCATTTT. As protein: CASSLVSALHQPQHF. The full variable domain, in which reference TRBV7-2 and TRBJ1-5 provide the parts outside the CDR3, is GAGVSQSPSNKVTEKGKDVELRCDPISGHTALYWYRQSLGQGLEFLIYFQGNSAPDKSGLPSDRFSAERTGGSVSTLTIQRTQQEDSAVYLCASSLVSALHQPQHFGDGTRLSIL.

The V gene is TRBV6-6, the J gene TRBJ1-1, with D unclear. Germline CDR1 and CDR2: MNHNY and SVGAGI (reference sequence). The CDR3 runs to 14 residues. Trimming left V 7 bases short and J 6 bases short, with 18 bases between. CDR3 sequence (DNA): TGTGCCAGCAAAGAAGTTTCGATATACTCTGAAGCTTTCTTT. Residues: CASKEVSIYSEAFF.

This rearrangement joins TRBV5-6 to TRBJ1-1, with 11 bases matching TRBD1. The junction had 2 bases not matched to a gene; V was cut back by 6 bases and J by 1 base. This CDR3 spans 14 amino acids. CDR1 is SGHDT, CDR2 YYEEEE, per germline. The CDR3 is CASIGTGGNTEAFF. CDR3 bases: TGTGCCAGCATTGGGACAGGGGGGAACACTGAAGCTTTCTTT.

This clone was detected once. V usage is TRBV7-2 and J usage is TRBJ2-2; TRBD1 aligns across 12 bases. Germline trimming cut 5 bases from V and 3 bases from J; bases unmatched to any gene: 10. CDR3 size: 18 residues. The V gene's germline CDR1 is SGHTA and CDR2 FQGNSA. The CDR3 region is CASSGPGTGGAYTGELFF. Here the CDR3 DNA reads TGTGCCAGCAGCGGCCCCGGGACAGGGGGCGCGTACACCGGGGAGCTGTTTTTT. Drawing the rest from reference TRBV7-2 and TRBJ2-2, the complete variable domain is GAGVSQSPSNKVTEKGKDVELRCDPISGHTALYWYRQSLGQGLEFLIYFQGNSAPDKSGLPSDRFSAERTGGSVSTLTIQRTQQEDSAVYLCASSGPGTGGAYTGELFFGEGSRLTVL.

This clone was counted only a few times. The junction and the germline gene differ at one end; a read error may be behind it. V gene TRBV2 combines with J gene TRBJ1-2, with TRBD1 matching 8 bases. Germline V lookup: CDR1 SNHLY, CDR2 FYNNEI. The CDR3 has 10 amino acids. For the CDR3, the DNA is TGTGCCAGCAGATCCGGGACAGGATCCTTC. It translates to CASRSGTGSF.

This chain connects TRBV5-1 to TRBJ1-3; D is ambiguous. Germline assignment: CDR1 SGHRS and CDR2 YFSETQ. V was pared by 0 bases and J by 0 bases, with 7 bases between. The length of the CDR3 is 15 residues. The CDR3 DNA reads TGCGCCAGCAGCTTGGCCGGTGTCTCTGGAAACACCATATATTTT. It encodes CASSLAGVSGNTIYF.

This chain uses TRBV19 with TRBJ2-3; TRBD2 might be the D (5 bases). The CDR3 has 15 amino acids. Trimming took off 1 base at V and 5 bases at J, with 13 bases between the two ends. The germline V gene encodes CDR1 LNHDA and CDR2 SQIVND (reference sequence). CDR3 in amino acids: CASSIAYVGKDTQYF. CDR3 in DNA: TGTGCCAGTAGTATAGCATACGTCGGGAAAGATACGCAGTATTTT. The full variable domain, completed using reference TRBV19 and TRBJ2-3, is DGGITQSPKYLFRKEGQNVTLSCEQNLNHDAMYWYRQDPGQGLRLIYYSQIVNDFQKGDIAEGYSVSREKKESFPLTVTSAQKNPTAFYLCASSIAYVGKDTQYFGPGTRLTVL.

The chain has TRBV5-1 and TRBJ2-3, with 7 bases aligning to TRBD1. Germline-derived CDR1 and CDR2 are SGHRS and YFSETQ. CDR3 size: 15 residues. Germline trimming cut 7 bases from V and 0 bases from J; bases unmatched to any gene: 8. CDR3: CASGKGQPSTDTQYF. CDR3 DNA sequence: TGCGCCAGCGGAAAGGGACAGCCTAGCACAGATACGCAGTATTTT.

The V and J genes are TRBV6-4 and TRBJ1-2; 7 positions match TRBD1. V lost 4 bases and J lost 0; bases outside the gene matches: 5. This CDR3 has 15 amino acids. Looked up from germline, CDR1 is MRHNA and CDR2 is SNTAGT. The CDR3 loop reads CASSAQGGTNYGYTF. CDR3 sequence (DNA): TGTGCCAGCAGTGCCCAGGGGGGAACTAACTATGGCTACACCTTC.

CDR3 sequence reads: CASSIDLPTANYPSGANVLTF. As DNA, the CDR3 is TGTGCCAGTAGTATAGATCTCCCGACTGCCAACTATCCCTCTGGGGCCAACGTCCTGACTTTC. V gene TRBV19 combines with J gene TRBJ2-6; D remains ambiguous. V was pared by 0 bases and J by 0 bases, with 21 bases between. Germline assignment: CDR1 LNHDA and CDR2 SQIVND (reference sequence). CDR3 length: 21 residues.

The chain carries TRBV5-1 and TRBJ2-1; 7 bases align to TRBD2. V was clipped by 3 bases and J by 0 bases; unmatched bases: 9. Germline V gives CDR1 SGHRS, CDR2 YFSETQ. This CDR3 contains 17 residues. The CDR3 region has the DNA TGCGCCAGCAGCTCATTCCCCCTAGCGGACTCCTACAATGAGCAGTTCTTC. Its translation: CASSSFPLADSYNEQFF. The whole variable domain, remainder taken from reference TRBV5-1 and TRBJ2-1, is KAGVTQTPRYLIKTRGQQVTLSCSPISGHRSVSWYQQTPGQGLQFLFEYFSETQRNKGNFPGRFSGRQFSNSRSEMNVSTLELGDSALYLCASSSFPLADSYNEQFFGPGTRLTVL.

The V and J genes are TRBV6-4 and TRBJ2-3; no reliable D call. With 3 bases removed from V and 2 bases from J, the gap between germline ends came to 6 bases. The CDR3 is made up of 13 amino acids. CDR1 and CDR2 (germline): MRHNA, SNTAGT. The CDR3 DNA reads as TGTGCCAGCAGTGAAAGAGCCACAGATACGCAGTATTTT. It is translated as CASSERATDTQYF.

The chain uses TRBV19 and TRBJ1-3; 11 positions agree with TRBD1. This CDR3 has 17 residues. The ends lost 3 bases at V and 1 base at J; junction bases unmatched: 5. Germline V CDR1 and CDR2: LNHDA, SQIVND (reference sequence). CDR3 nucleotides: TGTGCCAGTAGTATTTCTGGACAGGGGGCATCTGGAAACACCATATATTTT. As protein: CASSISGQGASGNTIYF.

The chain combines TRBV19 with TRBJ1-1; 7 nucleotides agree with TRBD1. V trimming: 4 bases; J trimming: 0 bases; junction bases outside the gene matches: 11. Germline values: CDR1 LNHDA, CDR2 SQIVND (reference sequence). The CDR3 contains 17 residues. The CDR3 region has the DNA TGTGCCAGTAGTACCCTAACAGGGGATGGCATGAACACTGAAGCTTTCTTT. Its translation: CASSTLTGDGMNTEAFF.

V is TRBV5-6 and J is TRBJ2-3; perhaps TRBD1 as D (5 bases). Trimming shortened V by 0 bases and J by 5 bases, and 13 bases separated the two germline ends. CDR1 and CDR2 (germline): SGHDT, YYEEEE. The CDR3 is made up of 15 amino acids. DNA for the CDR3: TGTGCCAGCAGCTTGGAGGGGATCTTGGGAGATACGCAGTATTTT. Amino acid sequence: CASSLEGILGDTQYF.

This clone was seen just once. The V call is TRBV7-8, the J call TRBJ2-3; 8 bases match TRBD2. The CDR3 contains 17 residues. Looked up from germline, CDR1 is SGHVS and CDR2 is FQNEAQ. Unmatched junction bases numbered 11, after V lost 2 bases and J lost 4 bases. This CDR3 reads CASSLLAGSRGPDTQYF. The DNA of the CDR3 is TGTGCCAGCAGCTTATTAGCGGGGTCCCGCGGACCAGATACGCAGTATTTT.

The CDR3 here is CASSQARGHQPQHF. CDR3 DNA sequence: TGTGCCAGCAGTCAGGCCAGGGGGCATCAGCCCCAGCATTTT. This rearrangement joins TRBV6-1 to TRBJ1-5, with 8 bases identical to TRBD1. Germline V gene sequence: CDR1 MNHNS, CDR2 SASEGT. J was trimmed by 5 bases and V by 5 bases; bases with no gene match: 5. This CDR3 contains 14 residues.

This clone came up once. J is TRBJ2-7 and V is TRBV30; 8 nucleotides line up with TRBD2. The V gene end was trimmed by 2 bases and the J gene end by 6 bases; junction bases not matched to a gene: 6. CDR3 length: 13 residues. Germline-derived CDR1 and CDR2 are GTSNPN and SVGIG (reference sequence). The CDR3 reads CAWSFLAGTEQYF. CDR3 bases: TGTGCCTGGAGTTTTTTAGCGGGAACCGAGCAGTACTTC.